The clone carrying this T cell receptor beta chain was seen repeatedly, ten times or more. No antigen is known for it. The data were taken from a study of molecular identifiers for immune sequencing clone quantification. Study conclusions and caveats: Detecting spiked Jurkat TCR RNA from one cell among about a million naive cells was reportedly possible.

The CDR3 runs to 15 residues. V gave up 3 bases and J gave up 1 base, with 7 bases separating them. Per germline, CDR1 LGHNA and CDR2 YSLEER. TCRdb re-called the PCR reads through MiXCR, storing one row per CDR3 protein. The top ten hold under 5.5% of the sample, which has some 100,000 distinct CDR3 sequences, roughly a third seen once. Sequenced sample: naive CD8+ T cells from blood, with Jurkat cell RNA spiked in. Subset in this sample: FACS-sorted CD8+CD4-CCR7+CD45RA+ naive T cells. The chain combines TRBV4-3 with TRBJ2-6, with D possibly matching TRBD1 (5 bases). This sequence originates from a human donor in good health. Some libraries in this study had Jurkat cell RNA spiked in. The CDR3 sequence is CASSHDSSGANVLTF. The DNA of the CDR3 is TGCGCCAGCAGCCATGACAGTTCTGGGGCCAACGTCCTGACTTTC.